This T cell receptor beta chain originates from a study of T cells in Graves' hyperthyroidism and ophthalmopathy. General observations from the study: Ophthalmopathy, which appeared later, was predicted by the model a median approximately 6.7 months before onset.

Concerning this clonotype itself: The target antigen is unknown.

The TCR beta CDR3 regions underwent amplification using RNA transcripts as the source. Primed by the HTBI set, a first-round RT-PCR was run on the TCR CDR3. TCRdb passed the multiplex PCR reads through MiXCR, listing each CDR3 protein once. The table records nearly 750,000 distinct CDR3 sequences, just over 35% of them present only once. Germline loops: CDR1 LNHNV, CDR2 YYDKDF (reference sequence). Trimming left V 0 bases short and J 0 bases short, with 8 bases between. The CDR3 length is 15 residues. Using around 10 ml of fresh peripheral blood, PBMCs were prepared. V and J are TRBV15 and TRBJ2-5; weak D call: TRBD2 (6 bases). The sequence was obtained from a middle-aged woman with Graves' hyperthyroidism. Specimen: blood. CDR3 bases: TGTGCCACCAGCAGAGATCGGGAGTACCAAGAGACCCAGTACTTC. It specifies CATSRDREYQETQYF.